This TCR beta chain was identified during a study of spatial heterogeneity in lung cancer. This clonotype was seen ten or more times. Trimming removed 6 bases at V and 3 bases at J, with 11 bases between. This CDR3 spans 13 amino acids. The sample's time point: sample taken at primary tumor resection. The sequenced material consisted of unsorted whole RNA from tumor, nontumor lung or frozen PBMC. TCRdb used MiXCR to reprocess the 5' RACE reads, holding one entry per CDR3 protein. Here the sample spans 20,000 to 30,000 distinct CDR3 sequences, less than 5.5% being singletons. V usage is TRBV12-3 or TRBV12-4 and J usage is TRBJ2-5; the D gene is possibly TRBD1 (6 bases). Source: PBMCs, taken at surgery. The source is a male donor with early-stage non-small cell lung cancer. For the CDR3, the DNA is TGTGCCAGCAGAAACAGGGTTGAAGAGACCCAGTACTTC. It codes for CASRNRVEETQYF.